What follows are 27 T cell receptor beta chains derived from one specimen sequenced in a study of cytomegalovirus exposure and HLA in healthy donors. Amplification used 60 Vbeta primers and 13 Jbeta primers. Only in-frame clones appear in the TCRdb table, and some are missing; sequencing was by immunoSEQ multiplex PCR. Of roughly 100,000 clones listed, more than 9.5% are singletons. The sample comprised PBMCs. These receptors were collected from a man aged 40-50 years in good health and CMV-seropositive.

This chain links TRBV5-4 with TRBJ2-7, with D perhaps TRBD1 (6 bases). CDR3 length: 14 residues. V was shortened by 4 bases and J by 5 bases, with 16 bases between the two germline ends. Germline-derived CDR1 and CDR2 are SGHNT and YYREEE (reference sequence). This chain's CDR3 is CASSARGLGDEQYF. In nucleotides, the CDR3 is TGTGCCAGCAGCGCCAGGGGCCTTGGAGACGAGCAGTACTTC.

The chain recombines TRBV4-3 with TRBJ1-2; 7 nucleotides match TRBD1. Germline lookup yields CDR1 LGHNA and CDR2 YSLEER. The CDR3 sequence is 13 residues long. V trimming: 1 base; J trimming: 5 bases; junction bases outside the gene matches: 1. The CDR3, as DNA: TGCGCCAGCAGCCAAGCGGGACAGTATGGCTACACCTTC. Translated, it gives CASSQAGQYGYTF.

This clone occurred a few times. V gene TRBV5-4 combines with J gene TRBJ1-2; 10 bases are shared with TRBD1. CDR1 is SGHNT, CDR2 YYREEE, per germline (reference sequence). The CDR3 has 15 amino acids. V dropped 3 bases and J dropped 7; count of bases not matched to a gene: 9. In DNA form, the CDR3 reads TGTGCCAGCAGCTCTCCAGACAGGGGGCTGGGTGGCTACACCTTC. Translated, it gives CASSSPDRGLGGYTF.

V is TRBV7-9 and J is TRBJ2-2; D not certain. Germline-derived CDR1 and CDR2 are SEHNR and FQNEAQ (reference sequence). V lost 2 bases, J lost 2 bases, and 15 bases lay in between. The CDR3 totals 17 residues. The CDR3 loop reads CASSLNPPGANTGELFF. CDR3 DNA sequence: TGTGCCAGCAGCTTAAATCCCCCGGGTGCTAACACCGGGGAGCTGTTTTTT.

In its sample, this clone was seen a few times. The chain employs TRBV10-3 and TRBJ1-1; 10 positions match TRBD1. The V gene's germline CDR1 is ENHRY and CDR2 SYGVKD. V gave up 6 bases and J gave up 7 bases; unmatched junction bases: 2. The CDR3 length is 12 residues. This CDR3 reads CAIRTGGGEAFF. The DNA for the CDR3 is TGTGCCATCAGGACAGGGGGCGGTGAAGCTTTCTTT.

This clone occurred a few times. V gene TRBV4-1 combines with J gene TRBJ2-1; 10 nucleotides match TRBD2. This CDR3 has 14 residues. Per germline, CDR1 MGHRA and CDR2 YSYEKL. V was clipped by 0 bases and J by 13 bases; unmatched bases: 6. The CDR3 region is CASSQDMTSGYQFF. DNA for the CDR3: TGCGCCAGCAGCCAAGATATGACTAGCGGGTATCAGTTCTTC.

V and J are TRBV4-1 and TRBJ2-1; 15 nucleotides align to TRBD2. The CDR3 contains 15 residues. With 8 bases clipped from V and 8 bases from J, the junction kept 7 bases outside the gene matches. Germline lookup yields CDR1 MGHRA and CDR2 YSYEKL. Here the CDR3 reads CASCRTSGRVDEQFF. CDR3 DNA sequence: TGCGCCAGCTGCCGGACTAGCGGGAGGGTCGATGAGCAGTTCTTC.

The chain couples TRBV9 to TRBJ1-1, with TRBD1 matching over 9 bases. V was clipped by 0 bases and J by 6 bases; unmatched bases: 12. This CDR3 has 17 residues. Germline lookup yields CDR1 SGDLS and CDR2 YYNGEE. The CDR3, as DNA: TGTGCCAGCAGCGTAGCCGGGACAGGGTATGGTGGGTCTGAAGCTTTCTTT. Translating it yields CASSVAGTGYGGSEAFF. The whole variable domain, remainder taken from reference TRBV9 and TRBJ1-1, is DSGVTQTPKHLITATGQRVTLRCSPRSGDLSVYWYQQSLDQGLQFLIQYYNGEERAKGNILERFSAQQFPDLHSELNLSSLELGDSALYFCASSVAGTGYGGSEAFFGQGTRLTVV.

The chain uses TRBV9 and TRBJ2-3; D not certain. The germline gives CDR1 SGDLS, CDR2 YYNGEE. V shed 2 bases and J shed 0 bases, with 10 bases lying between them. The length of the CDR3 is 15 residues. CDR3 DNA: TGTGCCAGCAGCGTTCTCGCGTTGAGCACAGATACGCAGTATTTT. Its protein product is CASSVLALSTDTQYF. The whole variable domain, filled in from reference TRBV9 and TRBJ2-3, reads DSGVTQTPKHLITATGQRVTLRCSPRSGDLSVYWYQQSLDQGLQFLIQYYNGEERAKGNILERFSAQQFPDLHSELNLSSLELGDSALYFCASSVLALSTDTQYFGPGTRLTVL.

V usage is TRBV28 and J usage is TRBJ2-2; the match to TRBD2 covers 8 bases. The CDR3 covers 15 residues. Germline CDR1 and CDR2: MDHEN and SYDVKM. V shed 11 bases, J shed 0 bases, and the junction held 8 bases outside the gene matches. CDR3 coding DNA: TGTGCCGCCATTAGCGGGGAAACGAACACCGGGGAGCTGTTTTTT. Protein: CAAISGETNTGELFF.

CDR3 sequence reads: CASSLARTPYGYTF. CDR3 DNA: TGTGCCAGCAGCTTAGCCAGGACACCTTATGGCTACACCTTC. This chain joins TRBV7-9 and TRBJ1-2, with D possibly being TRBD1 (5 bases). The length of the CDR3 is 14 residues. The V end was cut by 0 bases, the J end by 5 bases, with 10 bases between. CDR1 is SEHNR, CDR2 FQNEAQ, per germline (reference sequence).

The chain combines TRBV27 with TRBJ1-2; no reliable D call. CDR1 and CDR2 (germline): MNHEY, SMNVEV (reference sequence). The CDR3 runs 14 residues. The germline V and J ends were trimmed by 4 bases and 4 bases, with 13 bases remaining between them. In DNA, the CDR3 is TGTGCCAGCAGTTCGAAAGCGAGCGCCTATGGCTACACCTTC. Translated, it gives CASSSKASAYGYTF.

This rearrangement joins TRBV10-3 to TRBJ2-7, with 10 bases lining up with TRBD2. CDR1 is ENHRY and CDR2 is SYGVKD in the germline V gene. The CDR3 has 15 amino acids. Losses at the gene ends were 6 bases for V and 7 bases for J; bases not matched to a gene: 12. Here the CDR3 DNA reads TGTGCCATCAGCACCGAAAGGAGCGGGAGGGGGGAGCAGTACTTC. This gives the protein CAISTERSGRGEQYF.

The J gene is TRBJ1-2, the V gene TRBV9, with TRBD1 matching 8 bases. CDR3 length: 16 amino acids. Germline V gene data show CDR1 as SGDLS and CDR2 as YYNGEE. V lost 3 bases and J lost 6; bases outside the gene matches: 13. The CDR3 sequence: CASSADRGQAWDGYTF. CDR3 coding DNA: TGTGCCAGCAGCGCGGACCGGGGACAGGCCTGGGATGGCTACACCTTC.

This clone was found a few times. The sample carries other DNA sequences with the same CDR3. The V call is TRBV18, the J call TRBJ1-5; no clear D gene. The CDR3 is made up of 14 amino acids. CDR1 and CDR2 (germline): KGHSH, LQKENI. Trimming stripped 0 bases from V and 0 bases from J, with 3 bases between. The CDR3 protein is CASSPPYSNQPQHF. CDR3 nucleotides: TGTGCCAGCTCACCACCTTATAGCAATCAGCCCCAGCATTTT.

The V and J genes are TRBV30 and TRBJ2-2; possibly TRBD1 for D (5 bases). With 0 bases removed from V and 0 bases from J, the gap between germline ends came to 8 bases. CDR1 and CDR2 (germline): GTSNPN, SVGIG (reference sequence). This CDR3 spans 15 amino acids. DNA of the CDR3: TGTGCCTGGAGTGTAATGGGGCCGAACACCGGGGAGCTGTTTTTT. Its protein is CAWSVMGPNTGELFF.

The V gene is TRBV6-1, the J gene TRBJ1-2, with 7 bases fitting TRBD1. The CDR3 has 14 residues. CDR1 is MNHNS, CDR2 SASEGT, per germline. V shed 3 bases, J shed 4 bases, and the junction held 5 bases outside the gene matches. The CDR3 sequence is CASSENRGGYGYTF. In DNA form, the CDR3 reads TGTGCCAGCAGTGAGAACAGGGGCGGCTATGGCTACACCTTC.

The rearrangement uses TRBV10-3 and TRBJ2-3, with D possibly matching TRBD2 (6 bases). This CDR3 contains 13 residues. V lost 6 bases, J lost 0 bases, and 7 bases lay in between. CDR1 is ENHRY, CDR2 SYGVKD, per germline. The CDR3 DNA follows: TGTGCCATCAGGCGGGGTAGCACAGATACGCAGTATTTT. It is translated as CAIRRGSTDTQYF.

CDR3 DNA sequence: TGTGCCATCCGGGAACGGCCCGAGAGCCCCCAGCATTTT. Its translation is CAIRERPESPQHF. The chain has TRBV10-3 and TRBJ1-5; no clear D. CDR1 is ENHRY, CDR2 SYGVKD, per germline. V was cut by 8 bases and J by 10 bases, with 18 bases left in between. CDR3 length: 13 residues.

The chain joins TRBV19 to TRBJ2-2; 10 bases map to TRBD1. The V segment lost 5 bases and the J segment 5 bases; nucleotides outside the gene matches: 14. The germline CDR1 and CDR2 sequences are LNHDA and SQIVND (reference sequence). The CDR3 is made up of 18 amino acids. DNA of the CDR3: TGTGCCAGTAGTTCCCCCTCCGGGACAGGGGTTGTTACCGGGGAGCTGTTTTTT. Translated: CASSSPSGTGVVTGELFF.

On this clone: One junction end does not reproduce the germline sequence, and a read error may be involved. This chain connects TRBV7-7 to TRBJ2-3; D is unclear. The CDR3 has 15 residues. Per germline, CDR1 SSHAT and CDR2 FNYEAQ (reference sequence). The CDR3 loop reads CASSPLLRGTDTQYF. CDR3 DNA sequence: TGTGCTAGCAGCCCTCTTCTCCGTGGCACAGATACGCAGTATTTT.

The chain couples TRBV19 to TRBJ1-2; 8 nucleotides agree with TRBD1. Germline V gene data show CDR1 as LNHDA and CDR2 as SQIVND (reference sequence). CDR3 length equals 14 residues. V was clipped by 5 bases and J by 5 bases; unmatched bases: 7. CDR3 bases: TGTGCCAGTAGTCGACAGGGGTCTCAGTATGGCTACACCTTC. It translates to CASSRQGSQYGYTF.

There are a few counts of this clone. The J gene is TRBJ1-2, the V gene TRBV7-2; TRBD1 matches 9 bases. J was trimmed by 7 bases and V by 1 base; bases with no gene match: 4. CDR1 SGHTA and CDR2 FQGNSA come from the germline V gene. The CDR3 spans 14 residues. The CDR3, as DNA: TGTGCCAGCAGCTTAGGGGGACAGGGCCTTGGCTACACCTTC. As protein: CASSLGGQGLGYTF.

This clone was counted a few times. The chain uses TRBV4-1 and TRBJ1-1, with a tentative D call TRBD1 (5 bases). The CDR3 length is 14 residues. Germline CDR1 MGHRA, CDR2 YSYEKL. Deletions cut 2 bases from V and 10 bases from J, with 17 bases between. The CDR3 protein is CASSQPGGGFGAFF. The CDR3 DNA reads as TGCGCCAGCAGCCAACCCGGGGGGGGGTTCGGAGCTTTCTTT.

As concerns this clone: One end of the junction varies from germline; a read error may be responsible. Other DNA sequences from this sample encode an identical CDR3 as well. V and J are TRBV15 and TRBJ1-5; 8 nucleotides agree with TRBD1. The CDR3 is made up of 18 amino acids. Germline values: CDR1 LNHNV, CDR2 YYDKDF (reference sequence). CDR3 nucleotide sequence: TGTGCCACCAGTAGAGGTAGGACAGGGTTCGGCAGCAATCAGCCCCAGCATTTT. It codes for CATSRGRTGFGSNQPQHF.

The rearrangement uses TRBV28 and TRBJ2-3, with 7 positions matching TRBD2. V dropped 6 bases and J dropped 10; count of bases not matched to a gene: 7. The CDR3 extends over 12 amino acids. Germline-derived CDR1 and CDR2 are MDHEN and SYDVKM. In DNA form, the CDR3 reads TGTGCCAGCAGAGGACTAGTTCAAGCGCAGTATTTT. Protein product: CASRGLVQAQYF.

This clone has just a few counts. The chain has TRBV19 and TRBJ1-1; possibly TRBD1 for D (5 bases). With 3 bases removed from V and 1 base from J, the gap between germline ends came to 12 bases. The CDR3 has 15 amino acids. CDR1 LNHDA and CDR2 SQIVND come from the germline V gene (reference sequence). The CDR3 DNA reads TGTGCCAGTAGTATCCAGGGTTTGGAGAACACTGAAGCTTTCTTT. Amino acids: CASSIQGLENTEAFF. The whole variable domain, filled in from reference TRBV19 and TRBJ1-1, reads DGGITQSPKYLFRKEGQNVTLSCEQNLNHDAMYWYRQDPGQGLRLIYYSQIVNDFQKGDIAEGYSVSREKKESFPLTVTSAQKNPTAFYLCASSIQGLENTEAFFGQGTRLTVV.